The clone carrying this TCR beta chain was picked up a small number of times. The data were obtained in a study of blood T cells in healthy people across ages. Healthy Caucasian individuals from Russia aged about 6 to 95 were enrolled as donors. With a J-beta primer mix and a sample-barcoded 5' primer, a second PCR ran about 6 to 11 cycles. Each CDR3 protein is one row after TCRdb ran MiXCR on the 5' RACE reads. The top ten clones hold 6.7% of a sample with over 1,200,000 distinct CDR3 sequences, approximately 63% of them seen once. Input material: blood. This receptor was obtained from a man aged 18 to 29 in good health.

In DNA, the CDR3 is TGTGCCACCAGTGATCACAGACAGGGTCTTTACGAGCAGTACTTC. Translated, it gives CATSDHRQGLYEQYF. The genes are TRBV24-1 and TRBJ2-7; 7 bases line up with TRBD1. The V gene's germline CDR1 is KGHDR and CDR2 SFDVKD. The CDR3 covers 15 residues. After removal of 3 bases from V and 4 bases from J, the junction contained 8 bases not matched to a gene.